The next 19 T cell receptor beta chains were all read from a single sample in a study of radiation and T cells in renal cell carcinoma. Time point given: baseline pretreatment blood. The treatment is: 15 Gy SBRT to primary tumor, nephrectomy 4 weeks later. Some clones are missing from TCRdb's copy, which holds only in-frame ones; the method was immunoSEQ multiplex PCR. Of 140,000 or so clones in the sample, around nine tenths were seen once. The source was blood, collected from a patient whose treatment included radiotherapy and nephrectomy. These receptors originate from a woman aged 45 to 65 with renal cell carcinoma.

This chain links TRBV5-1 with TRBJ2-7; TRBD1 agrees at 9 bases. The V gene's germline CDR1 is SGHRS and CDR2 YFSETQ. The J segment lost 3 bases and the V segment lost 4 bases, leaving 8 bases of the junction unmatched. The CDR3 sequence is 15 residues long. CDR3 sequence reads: CASSLTGGDYYEQYF. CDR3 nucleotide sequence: TGCGCCAGCAGCCTGACAGGGGGGGACTACTACGAGCAGTACTTC.

The CDR3 spells CASSPSHRDTQYF. CDR3 DNA: TGTGCCAGCTCACCATCCCACAGGGATACGCAGTATTTT. V usage is TRBV18 and J usage is TRBJ2-3, with a weak D call TRBD1 (5 bases). V lost 2 bases to trimming and J lost 6 bases, with 9 bases between them. CDR3 length equals 13 residues. Germline V lookup: CDR1 KGHSH, CDR2 LQKENI.

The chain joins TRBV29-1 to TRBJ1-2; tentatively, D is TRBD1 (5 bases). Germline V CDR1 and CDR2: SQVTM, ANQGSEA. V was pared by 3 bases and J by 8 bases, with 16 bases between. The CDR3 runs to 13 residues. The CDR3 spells CSVEDGAEAGYTF. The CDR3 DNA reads TGCAGCGTTGAGGACGGGGCAGAGGCGGGCTACACCTTC.

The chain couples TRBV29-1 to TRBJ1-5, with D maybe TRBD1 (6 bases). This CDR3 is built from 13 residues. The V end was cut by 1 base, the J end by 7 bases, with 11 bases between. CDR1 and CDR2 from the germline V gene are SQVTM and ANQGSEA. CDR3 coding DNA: TGCAGCGTTGAAGTCGGCCAGGGGCAGCCCCAGCATTTT. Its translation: CSVEVGQGQPQHF.

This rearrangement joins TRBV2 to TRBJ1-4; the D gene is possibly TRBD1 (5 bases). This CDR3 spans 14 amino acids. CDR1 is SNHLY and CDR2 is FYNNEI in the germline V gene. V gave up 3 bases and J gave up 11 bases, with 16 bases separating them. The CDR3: CASSEGDVGAKLFF. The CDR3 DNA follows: TGTGCCAGCAGTGAGGGGGACGTCGGTGCGAAACTGTTTTTT.

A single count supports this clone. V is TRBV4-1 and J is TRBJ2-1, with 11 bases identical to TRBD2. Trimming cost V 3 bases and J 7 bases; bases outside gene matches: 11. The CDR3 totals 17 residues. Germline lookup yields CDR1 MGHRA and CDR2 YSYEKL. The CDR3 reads CASSQALTSGATNEQFF. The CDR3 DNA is TGCGCCAGCAGCCAGGCTCTGACTAGCGGGGCCACTAATGAGCAGTTCTTC.

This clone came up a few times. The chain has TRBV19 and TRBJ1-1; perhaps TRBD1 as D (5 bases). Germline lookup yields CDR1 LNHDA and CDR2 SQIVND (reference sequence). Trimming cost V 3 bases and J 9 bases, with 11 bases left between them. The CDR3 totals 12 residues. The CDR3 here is CASSIVGGKAFF. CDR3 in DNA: TGTGCCAGTAGTATTGTTGGGGGAAAAGCTTTCTTT.

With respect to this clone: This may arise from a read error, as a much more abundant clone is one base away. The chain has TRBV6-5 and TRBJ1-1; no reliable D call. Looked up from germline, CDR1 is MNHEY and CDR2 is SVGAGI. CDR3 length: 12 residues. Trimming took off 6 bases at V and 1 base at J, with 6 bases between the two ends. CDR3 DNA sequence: TGTGCCAGCAGCTCCCAGAACACTGAAGCTTTCTTT. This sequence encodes CASSSQNTEAFF.

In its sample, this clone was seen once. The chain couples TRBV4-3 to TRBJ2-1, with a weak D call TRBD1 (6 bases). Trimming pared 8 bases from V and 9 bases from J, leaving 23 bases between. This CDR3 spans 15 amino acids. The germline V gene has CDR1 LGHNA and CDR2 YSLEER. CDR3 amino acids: CASWDTGWAGGEQFF. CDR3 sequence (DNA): TGCGCCAGCTGGGATACAGGGTGGGCCGGAGGTGAGCAGTTCTTC.

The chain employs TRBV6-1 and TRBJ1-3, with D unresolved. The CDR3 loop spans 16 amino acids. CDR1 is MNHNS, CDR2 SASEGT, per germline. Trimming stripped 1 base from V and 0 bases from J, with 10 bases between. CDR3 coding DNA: TGTGCCAGCAGTGAAGTAGACGGTTACTCTGGAAACACCATATATTTT. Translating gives CASSEVDGYSGNTIYF.

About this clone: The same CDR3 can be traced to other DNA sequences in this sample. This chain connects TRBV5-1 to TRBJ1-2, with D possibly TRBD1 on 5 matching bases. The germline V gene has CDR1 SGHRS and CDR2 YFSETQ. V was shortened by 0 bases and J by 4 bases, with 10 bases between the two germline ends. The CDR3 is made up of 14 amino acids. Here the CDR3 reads CASSLGTGSYGYTF. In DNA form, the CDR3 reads TGCGCCAGCAGCTTGGGTACAGGAAGCTATGGCTACACCTTC.

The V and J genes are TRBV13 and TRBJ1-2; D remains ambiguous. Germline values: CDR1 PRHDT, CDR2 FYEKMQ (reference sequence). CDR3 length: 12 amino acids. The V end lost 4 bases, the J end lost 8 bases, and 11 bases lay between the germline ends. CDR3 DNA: TGTGCCAGCAGCTCCTCCGGAGCCGGCTACACCTTC. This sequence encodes CASSSSGAGYTF.

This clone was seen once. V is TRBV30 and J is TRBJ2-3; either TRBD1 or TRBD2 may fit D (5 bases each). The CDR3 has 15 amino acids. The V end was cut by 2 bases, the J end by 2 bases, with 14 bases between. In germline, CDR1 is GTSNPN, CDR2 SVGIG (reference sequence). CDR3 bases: TGTGCCTGGAGTCCTAACAGAGGGGTCACAGATACGCAGTATTTT. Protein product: CAWSPNRGVTDTQYF.

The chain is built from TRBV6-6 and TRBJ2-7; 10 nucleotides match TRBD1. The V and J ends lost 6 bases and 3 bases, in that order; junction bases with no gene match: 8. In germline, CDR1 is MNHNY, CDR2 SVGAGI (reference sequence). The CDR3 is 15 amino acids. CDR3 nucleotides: TGTGCCAGCAGGTTGACTCGGGACAGGGGCTACGAGCAGTACTTC. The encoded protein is CASRLTRDRGYEQYF.

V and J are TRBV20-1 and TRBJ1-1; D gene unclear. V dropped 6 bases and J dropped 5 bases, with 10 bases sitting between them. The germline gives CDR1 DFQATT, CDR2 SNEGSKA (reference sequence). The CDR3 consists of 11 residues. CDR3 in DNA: TGCAGTGCGGAGACGGGGACTGAAGCTTTCTTT. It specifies CSAETGTEAFF.

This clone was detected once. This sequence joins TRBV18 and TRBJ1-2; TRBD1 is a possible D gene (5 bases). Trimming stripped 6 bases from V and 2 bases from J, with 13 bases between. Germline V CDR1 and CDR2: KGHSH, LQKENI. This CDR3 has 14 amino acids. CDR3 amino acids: CASSSVRDNYGYTF. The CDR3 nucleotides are TGTGCCAGCTCGTCCGTCCGGGACAACTATGGCTACACCTTC. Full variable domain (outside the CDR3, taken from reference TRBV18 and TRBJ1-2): NAGVMQNPRHLVRRRGQEARLRCSPMKGHSHVYWYRQLPEEGLKFMVYLQKENIIDESGMPKERFSAEFPKEGPSILRIQQVVRGDSAAYFCASSSVRDNYGYTFGSGTRLTVV.

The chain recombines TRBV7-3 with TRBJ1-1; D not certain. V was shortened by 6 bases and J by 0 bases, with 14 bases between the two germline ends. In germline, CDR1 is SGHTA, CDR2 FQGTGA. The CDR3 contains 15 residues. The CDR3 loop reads CASRLDPAMNTEAFF. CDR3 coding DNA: TGTGCCAGCAGATTAGATCCAGCCATGAACACTGAAGCTTTCTTT. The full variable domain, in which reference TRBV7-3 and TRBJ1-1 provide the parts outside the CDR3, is GAGVSQTPSNKVTEKGKYVELRCDPISGHTALYWYRQSLGQGPEFLIYFQGTGAADDSGLPNDRFFAVRPEGSVSTLKIQRTERGDSAVYLCASRLDPAMNTEAFFGQGTRLTVV.

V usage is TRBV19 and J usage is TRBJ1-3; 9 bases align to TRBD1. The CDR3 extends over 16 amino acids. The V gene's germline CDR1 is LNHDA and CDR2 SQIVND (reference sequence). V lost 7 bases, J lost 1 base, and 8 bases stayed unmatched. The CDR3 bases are TGTGCCAGTATTCTTACCGGGACAGGGTCTGGAAACACCATATATTTT. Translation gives CASILTGTGSGNTIYF.

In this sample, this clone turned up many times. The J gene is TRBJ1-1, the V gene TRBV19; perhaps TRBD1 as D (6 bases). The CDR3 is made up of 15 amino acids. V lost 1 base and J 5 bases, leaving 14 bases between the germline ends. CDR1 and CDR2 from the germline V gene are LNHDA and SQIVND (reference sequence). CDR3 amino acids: CASSIGRGGRTEAFF. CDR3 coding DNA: TGTGCCAGTAGTATAGGCCGGGGGGGCCGGACTGAAGCTTTCTTT.